These 26 T cell receptor beta chains were all obtained from the same sample, sequenced in a study of cytomegalovirus exposure and HLA in healthy donors. 13 Jbeta primers and 60 Vbeta primers were used for the PCR. Sequencing was performed with immunoSEQ multiplex PCR; in TCRdb, only in-frame clones are kept and a portion is missing. The sample has roughly 140,000 clones; roughly 79% are singletons. What was sequenced was PBMCs. These receptors were collected from a male donor in good health and CMV-seronegative.

V gene TRBV11-3 combines with J gene TRBJ2-1; a possible D gene is TRBD2 (6 bases). The CDR3 has 15 residues. V lost 4 bases, J lost 6 bases, and 16 bases lay in between. The germline V gene has CDR1 SGHNT and CDR2 YENEEA. CDR3 residues: CASSSLGGTGNEQFF. The CDR3 DNA reads TGTGCCAGCAGCTCCCTCGGCGGGACGGGCAATGAGCAGTTCTTC.

The CDR3, as DNA: TGTGCCAGCAGAAGAGATATGAACACTGAAGCTTTCTTT. Translating gives CASRRDMNTEAFF. This rearrangement joins TRBV6-5 to TRBJ1-1; D not resolved. With 6 bases removed from V and 0 bases from J, the gap between germline ends came to 8 bases. Germline V lookup: CDR1 MNHEY, CDR2 SVGAGI. The CDR3 extends over 13 amino acids.

The V and J genes are TRBV7-9 and TRBJ1-1, with 11 positions matching TRBD1. This CDR3 comprises 11 residues. Germline assignment: CDR1 SEHNR and CDR2 FQNEAQ (reference sequence). Trimming took 10 bases from V and 11 from J; bases not matched to a gene: 6. The CDR3 nucleotides read TGTGCCACTGGACAGGGGGCGGGGGCTTTCTTT. Protein: CATGQGAGAFF. The variable domain in full, with the rest retrieved from reference TRBV7-9 and TRBJ1-1, is DTGVSQNPRHKITKRGQNVTFRCDPISEHNRLYWYRQTLGQGPEFLTYFQNEAQLEKSRLLSDRFSAERPKGSFSTLEIQRTEQGDSAMYLCATGQGAGAFFGQGTRLTVV.

This clone was seen only once. The chain joins TRBV5-4 to TRBJ2-3; 9 nucleotides line up with TRBD1. Germline V gives CDR1 SGHNT, CDR2 YYREEE (reference sequence). Trimming cost V 4 bases and J 3 bases; bases outside gene matches: 6. This CDR3 region has 15 residues. DNA for the CDR3: TGTGCCAGCAGCCCCACAGGGGGCGTGACAGATACGCAGTATTTT. Translation gives CASSPTGGVTDTQYF.

J is TRBJ1-1 and V is TRBV5-1; 7 bases align to TRBD1. The CDR3 spans 17 residues. CDR1 is SGHRS and CDR2 is YFSETQ in the germline V gene. V shed 1 base, J shed 0 bases, and the junction held 9 bases outside the gene matches. The CDR3 spells CASSLQGDRFMNTEAFF. The CDR3 region has the DNA TGCGCCAGCAGCTTGCAGGGGGACCGTTTTATGAACACTGAAGCTTTCTTT.

Note on this clone: Other DNA sequences in this sample translate to the same CDR3. This sequence joins TRBV9 and TRBJ2-5; 8 positions match TRBD1. The CDR3 totals 14 residues. The trim removed 3 bases at V and 2 bases at J, leaving 3 bases unmatched. Germline values: CDR1 SGDLS, CDR2 YYNGEE. CDR3 nucleotide sequence: TGTGCCAGCAGCGCCCGGGACAGGCAAGAGACCCAGTACTTC. Translated, it gives CASSARDRQETQYF.

This chain links TRBV30 with TRBJ1-5, with D unresolved. The CDR3 covers 16 residues. Trimming took 0 bases from V and 1 from J, leaving 13 bases between them. The germline gives CDR1 GTSNPN, CDR2 SVGIG (reference sequence). The CDR3 loop reads CAWSVLNSFSNQPQHF. The CDR3 region has the DNA TGTGCCTGGAGTGTACTTAACAGTTTCAGCAATCAGCCCCAGCATTTT.

The rearrangement links TRBV6-6 to TRBJ2-4; possibly TRBD1 for D (5 bases). Trimming removed 6 bases at V and 0 bases at J, with 9 bases between. The germline V gene encodes CDR1 MNHNY and CDR2 SVGAGI (reference sequence). The CDR3 extends over 14 amino acids. The chain's CDR3 is CASSQTVAKNIQYF. DNA for the CDR3: TGTGCCAGCAGCCAGACAGTAGCCAAAAACATTCAGTACTTC.

V gene TRBV7-2 combines with J gene TRBJ2-3; D is ambiguous. Germline V gene sequence: CDR1 SGHTA, CDR2 FQGNSA. The CDR3 is 13 residues long. V was trimmed by 3 bases and J by 4 bases, leaving 8 bases between them. The CDR3 spells CASSFRHSDTQYF. CDR3 in DNA: TGTGCCAGCAGCTTTAGACACTCAGATACGCAGTATTTT.

The chain has TRBV2 and TRBJ2-1; D possibly corresponds to TRBD2 (7 bases). This CDR3 comprises 15 residues. V was cut by 5 bases and J by 2 bases, with 13 bases left in between. Germline loops: CDR1 SNHLY, CDR2 FYNNEI. Here the CDR3 reads CASSRTGGPYNEQFF. The CDR3 DNA reads as TGTGCCAGCAGTCGAACGGGGGGCCCCTACAATGAGCAGTTCTTC.

J is TRBJ2-1 and V is TRBV7-9; the match to TRBD2 covers 12 bases. CDR3 length equals 18 residues. Germline values: CDR1 SEHNR, CDR2 FQNEAQ (reference sequence). V was clipped by 2 bases and J by 0 bases; unmatched bases: 5. CDR3 residues: CASSLSGLAGYSYNEQFF. DNA of the CDR3: TGTGCCAGCAGCTTATCGGGACTAGCGGGTTACTCCTACAATGAGCAGTTCTTC.

The chain has TRBV11-2 and TRBJ1-3, with D possibly TRBD1 on 6 matching bases. The CDR3 is made up of 13 amino acids. The V and J ends lost 5 bases and 7 bases respectively, with 12 bases between them. CDR1 is SGHAT and CDR2 is FQNNGV in the germline V gene. The CDR3 protein is CASSEDSLNTIYF. DNA for the CDR3: TGTGCCAGCAGCGAGGACAGTCTGAACACCATATATTTT.

There are a few counts of this clone. This chain uses TRBV6-5 with TRBJ1-1; 7 bases are a match to TRBD1. J gave up 5 bases and V 6 bases, and 6 bases lay outside the gene matches. The length of the CDR3 is 13 residues. CDR1 is MNHEY and CDR2 is SVGAGI in the germline V gene. CDR3 region: CASRQNRGTEAFF. In DNA, the CDR3 is TGTGCCAGCAGGCAGAACAGGGGTACTGAAGCTTTCTTT.

The chain combines TRBV7-2 with TRBJ1-2; D not resolved. V lost 1 base to trimming and J lost 7 bases, with 13 bases between them. This CDR3 contains 14 residues. From germline, CDR1 is SGHTA and CDR2 FQGNSA. The CDR3 reads CASSLVAADPGYTF. CDR3 sequence (DNA): TGTGCCAGCAGCTTAGTCGCGGCAGACCCTGGCTACACCTTC.

The V and J genes are TRBV7-2 and TRBJ1-5, with a tentative D call TRBD1 (5 bases). Per germline, CDR1 SGHTA and CDR2 FQGNSA. Trimming shortened V by 7 bases and J by 7 bases, and 17 bases separated the two germline ends. This CDR3 is built from 14 residues. This CDR3 is CASNARPKGQPQHF. CDR3 DNA sequence: TGTGCCAGCAACGCAAGGCCAAAGGGGCAGCCCCAGCATTTT.

This sequence joins TRBV2 and TRBJ1-2, with TRBD1 matching over 10 bases. The length of the CDR3 is 13 residues. CDR1 SNHLY and CDR2 FYNNEI come from the germline V gene. Trimming took 8 bases from V and 3 from J; bases not matched to a gene: 3. In nucleotides, the CDR3 is TGTGCCAGCGCCGGGACAGGGGACTATGGCTACACCTTC. Protein: CASAGTGDYGYTF.

The chain is built from TRBV11-2 and TRBJ2-1, with 7 bases lining up with TRBD1. After removal of 6 bases from V and 4 bases from J, the junction contained 12 bases not matched to a gene. The CDR3 has 16 amino acids. The germline gives CDR1 SGHAT, CDR2 FQNNGV. The CDR3 is CASRSPRDRRYNEQFF. Written as DNA, the CDR3 is TGTGCCAGCAGATCCCCCCGGGACAGAAGATACAATGAGCAGTTCTTC.

This chain links TRBV27 with TRBJ1-2; a possible D gene is TRBD1 (6 bases). V dropped 0 bases and J dropped 10 bases, with 12 bases sitting between them. The CDR3 extends over 13 amino acids. The germline V gene has CDR1 MNHEY and CDR2 SMNVEV (reference sequence). As DNA, the CDR3 is TGTGCCAGCAGTTTATCGGGCAGGGGAGACTACACCTTC. Its protein is CASSLSGRGDYTF.

This clone appeared a few times. The CDR3 DNA reads TGCGCCAGCAGCCCCCAGGGGGCGATGGGAGAGACCCAGTACTTC. Translating it yields CASSPQGAMGETQYF. The rearrangement uses TRBV5-1 and TRBJ2-5; 8 nucleotides match TRBD1. The CDR3 sequence is 15 residues long. The J segment lost 4 bases and the V segment lost 4 bases, leaving 9 bases of the junction unmatched. The V gene's germline CDR1 is SGHRS and CDR2 YFSETQ.

The chain is built from TRBV19 and TRBJ2-7, with TRBD2 matching over 13 bases. CDR1 and CDR2 from the germline V gene are LNHDA and SQIVND (reference sequence). The CDR3 consists of 18 residues. V shed 1 base and J 0 bases; nucleotides not matched to a gene: 6. For the CDR3, the DNA is TGTGCCAGTAGTATAGGATTGGGACTAGCGGGGACCTCCTACGAGCAGTACTTC. It codes for CASSIGLGLAGTSYEQYF. The complete variable domain, with remaining parts taken from reference TRBV19 and TRBJ2-7, reads DGGITQSPKYLFRKEGQNVTLSCEQNLNHDAMYWYRQDPGQGLRLIYYSQIVNDFQKGDIAEGYSVSREKKESFPLTVTSAQKNPTAFYLCASSIGLGLAGTSYEQYFGPGTRLTVT.

The gene calls are TRBV15 and TRBJ2-7, with D tentatively TRBD2 (5 bases). The germline gives CDR1 LNHNV, CDR2 YYDKDF (reference sequence). Trimming took 0 bases from V and 2 from J, leaving 8 bases between them. The CDR3 contains 14 residues. This chain's CDR3 is CATSRDPGTYEQYF. The CDR3 coding sequence is TGTGCCACCAGCAGAGACCCGGGGACCTACGAGCAGTACTTC.

J is TRBJ2-7 and V is TRBV5-8; maybe TRBD2 (7 bases). The CDR3 runs to 16 residues. Germline V CDR1 and CDR2: SGHTS, YDEGEE. Trimming removed 1 base at V and 0 bases at J, with 14 bases between. CDR3: CASSLTWRGPSYEQYF. CDR3 nucleotides: TGTGCCAGCAGCTTGACTTGGCGGGGGCCCTCCTACGAGCAGTACTTC. The entire variable domain, with the rest obtained from reference TRBV5-8 and TRBJ2-7, is as follows: EAGVTQSPTHLIKTRGQQATLRCSPISGHTSVYWYQQALGLGLQFLLWYDEGEERNRGNFPPRFSGRQFPNYSSELNVNALELEDSALYLCASSLTWRGPSYEQYFGPGTRLTVT.

J is TRBJ2-7 and V is TRBV30, with 7 bases fitting TRBD1. With V trimmed by 2 bases and J by 7 bases, 11 bases remained unmatched. The length of the CDR3 is 14 residues. Germline V gives CDR1 GTSNPN, CDR2 SVGIG (reference sequence). CDR3: CAWSPETDRFEQYF. The CDR3 bases are TGTGCCTGGAGTCCTGAAACGGACAGGTTTGAGCAGTACTTC. The full variable domain, rest sourced from reference TRBV30 and TRBJ2-7, is SQTIHQWPATLVQPVGSPLSLECTVEGTSNPNLYWYRQAAGRGLQLLFYSVGIGQISSEVPQNLSASRPQDRQFILSSKKLLLSDSGFYLCAWSPETDRFEQYFGPGTRLTVT.

This clone appeared once. The genes are TRBV5-1 and TRBJ1-1; a possible D gene is TRBD1 (5 bases). V lost 3 bases, J lost 4 bases, and 10 bases lay in between. The CDR3 contains 13 residues. Germline V gene sequence: CDR1 SGHRS, CDR2 YFSETQ. This CDR3 is CASSWGESTEAFF. CDR3 sequence (DNA): TGCGCCAGCAGCTGGGGGGAGAGCACTGAAGCTTTCTTT.

This clone was counted between two and nine times. This chain joins TRBV5-1 and TRBJ2-1; possible D gene TRBD1, 6 bases. V was cut by 0 bases and J by 5 bases, with 12 bases left in between. Per the germline V gene, CDR1 is SGHRS and CDR2 is YFSETQ. This CDR3 has 15 residues. In DNA form, the CDR3 reads TGCGCCAGCAGCTTGGCCCCGGGACACAACAATGAGCAGTTCTTC. This gives the protein CASSLAPGHNNEQFF.

The V call is TRBV5-6, the J call TRBJ1-4; maybe TRBD1 (5 bases). This CDR3 has 19 amino acids. Trimming cost V 0 bases and J 8 bases, with 26 bases left between them. CDR1 is SGHDT, CDR2 YYEEEE, per germline. Here the CDR3 reads CASSLGQAVFPGRGEKLFF. As DNA, the CDR3 is TGTGCCAGCAGCTTGGGGCAGGCGGTTTTCCCGGGACGGGGGGAAAAACTGTTTTTT. The variable domain in full, completed from reference TRBV5-6 and TRBJ1-4, reads DAGVTQSPTHLIKTRGQQVTLRCSPKSGHDTVSWYQQALGQGPQFIFQYYEEEERQRGNFPDRFSGHQFPNYSSELNVNALLLGDSALYLCASSLGQAVFPGRGEKLFFGSGTQLSVL.